Listed here are 6 T cell receptor beta chains from one sample, sequenced in a study of T-cell memory formation after mild COVID-19. TCRdb re-derived calls from the 5' RACE reads in MiXCR, one entry per CDR3 protein. The top ten hold less than 25% of the sample, which has 350,000 to 450,000 distinct CDR3 sequences, 14% seen once. The sequencing sample was made of PBMCs or a T cell subset sorted from them (not recorded which). The receptors originated from a man between 18 and 29 years old who had mild COVID-19 (a few samples of this study predate the infection). Cell type and time point are not known.

This chain uses TRBV5-4 with TRBJ2-1; 11 bases map to TRBD1. After removal of 3 bases from V and 8 bases from J, the junction contained 4 bases not matched to a gene. This CDR3 comprises 14 residues. Germline V lookup: CDR1 SGHNT, CDR2 YYREEE (reference sequence). The CDR3, as DNA: TGTGCCAGCAGCTCCCGGACAGGGGGCTATGAGCAGTTCTTC. Residues: CASSSRTGGYEQFF.

This clonotype was picked up a small number of times. The chain links TRBV20-1 to TRBJ1-2; D might be TRBD1 (6 bases). Germline assignment: CDR1 DFQATT and CDR2 SNEGSKA (reference sequence). Trimming took off 6 bases at V and 2 bases at J, with 10 bases between the two ends. The CDR3 consists of 12 residues. CDR3 loop: CSAVGQNYGYTF. DNA of the CDR3: TGCAGTGCGGTAGGACAGAACTATGGCTACACCTTC.

V usage is TRBV30 and J usage is TRBJ1-2; no definite D call. The germline V gene encodes CDR1 GTSNPN and CDR2 SVGIG (reference sequence). V lost 4 bases and J 8 bases, leaving 8 bases between the germline ends. The CDR3 runs to 10 residues. The CDR3 DNA reads TGTGCCTGGATGATGGGAGGCTACACCTTC. Translating gives CAWMMGGYTF.

V usage is TRBV20-1 and J usage is TRBJ1-3; D uncertain. Germline V gene lookup returns CDR1 DFQATT and CDR2 SNEGSKA (reference sequence). V was shortened by 6 bases and J by 4 bases, with 13 bases between the two germline ends. This CDR3 has 13 residues. CDR3 in amino acids: CSALWSLGNTIYF. CDR3 sequence (DNA): TGCAGTGCCCTGTGGAGCCTCGGAAACACCATATATTTT.

The CDR3 coding sequence is TGTGCCAGCAGCGGGGGAGAAGAGACCCAGTACTTC. Translation gives CASSGGEETQYF. The V and J genes are TRBV9 and TRBJ2-5, with a weak D call TRBD2 (5 bases). V dropped 3 bases and J dropped 3 bases, with 6 bases sitting between them. This CDR3 comprises 12 residues. The germline CDR1 and CDR2 sequences are SGDLS and YYNGEE.

This clonotype was detected many times. V usage is TRBV7-9 and J usage is TRBJ2-5; 7 positions agree with TRBD1. The CDR3 runs to 11 residues. J was trimmed by 5 bases and V by 9 bases; bases with no gene match: 3. The germline CDR1 and CDR2 sequences are SEHNR and FQNEAQ (reference sequence). Here the CDR3 DNA reads TGTGCCAGTGGGACAGTGGAGACCCAGTACTTC. This translates into CASGTVETQYF.